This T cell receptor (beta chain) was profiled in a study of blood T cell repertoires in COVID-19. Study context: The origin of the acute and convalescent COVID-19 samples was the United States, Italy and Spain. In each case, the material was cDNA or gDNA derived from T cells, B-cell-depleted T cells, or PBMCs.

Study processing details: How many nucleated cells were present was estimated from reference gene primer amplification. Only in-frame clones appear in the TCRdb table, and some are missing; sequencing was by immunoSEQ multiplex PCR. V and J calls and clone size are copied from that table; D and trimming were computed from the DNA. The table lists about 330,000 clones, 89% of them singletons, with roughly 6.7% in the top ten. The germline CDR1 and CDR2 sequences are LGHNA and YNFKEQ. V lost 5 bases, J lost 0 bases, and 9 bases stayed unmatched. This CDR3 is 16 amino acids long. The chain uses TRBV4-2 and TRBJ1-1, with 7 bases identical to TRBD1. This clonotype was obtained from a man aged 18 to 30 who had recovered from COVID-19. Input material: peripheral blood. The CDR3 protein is CASSSRGGQMNTEAFF. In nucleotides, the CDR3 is TGTGCCAGCAGCTCTCGGGGGGGACAGATGAACACTGAAGCTTTCTTT.